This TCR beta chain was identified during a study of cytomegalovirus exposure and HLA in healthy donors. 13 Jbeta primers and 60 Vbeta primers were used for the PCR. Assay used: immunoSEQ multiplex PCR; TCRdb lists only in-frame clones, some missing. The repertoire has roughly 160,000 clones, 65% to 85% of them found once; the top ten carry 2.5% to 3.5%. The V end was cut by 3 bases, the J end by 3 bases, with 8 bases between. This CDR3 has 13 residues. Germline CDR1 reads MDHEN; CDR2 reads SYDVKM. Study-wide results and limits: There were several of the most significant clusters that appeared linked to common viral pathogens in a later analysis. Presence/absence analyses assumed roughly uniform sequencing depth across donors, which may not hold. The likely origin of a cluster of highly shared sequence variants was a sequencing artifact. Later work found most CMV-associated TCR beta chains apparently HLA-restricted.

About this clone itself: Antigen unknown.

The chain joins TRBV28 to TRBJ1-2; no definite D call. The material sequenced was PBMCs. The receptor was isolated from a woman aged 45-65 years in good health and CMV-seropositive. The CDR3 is CASSLKEDYGYTF. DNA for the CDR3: TGTGCCAGCAGTTTGAAGGAGGACTATGGCTACACCTTC.